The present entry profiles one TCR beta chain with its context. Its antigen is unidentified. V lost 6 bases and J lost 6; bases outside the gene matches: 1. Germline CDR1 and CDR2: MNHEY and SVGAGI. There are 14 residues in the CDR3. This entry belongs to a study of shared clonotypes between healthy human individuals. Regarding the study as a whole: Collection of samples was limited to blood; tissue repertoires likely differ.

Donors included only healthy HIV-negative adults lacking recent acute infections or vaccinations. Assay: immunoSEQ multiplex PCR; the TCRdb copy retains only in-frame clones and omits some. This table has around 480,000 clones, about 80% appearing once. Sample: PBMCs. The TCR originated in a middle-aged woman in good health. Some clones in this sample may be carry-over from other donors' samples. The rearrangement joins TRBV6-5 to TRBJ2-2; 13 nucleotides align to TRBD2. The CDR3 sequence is CASRLAGGAGELFF. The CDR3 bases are TGTGCCAGCAGACTAGCGGGAGGGGCCGGGGAGCTGTTTTTT.